The next 4 T cell receptor beta chains were all read from a single sample in a study of blood T cell repertoires in COVID-19. Here immunoSEQ multiplex PCR was the method, and the copy in TCRdb shows in-frame clones only, minus some. The sample includes about 250,000 clones, about 91% of them seen just once. Sequences were obtained from peripheral blood. The receptors were gathered from a woman aged 25 to 39 with COVID-19, enrolled during active disease.

In nucleotides, the CDR3 is TGTGCCAGCAGCTTAGCGGGGGGTACTCGAAACACCATATATTTT. This encodes CASSLAGGTRNTIYF. This chain joins TRBV7-6 and TRBJ1-3; possible D gene TRBD1, 5 bases. V gave up 0 bases and J gave up 5 bases, with 11 bases separating them. CDR1 SGHVS and CDR2 FNYEAQ come from the germline V gene. The CDR3 runs 15 residues. Variable domain in full (rest from reference TRBV7-6 and TRBJ1-3): GAGVSQSPRYKVTKRGQDVALRCDPISGHVSLYWYRQALGQGPEFLTYFNYEAQQDKSGLPNDRFSAERPEGSISTLTIQRTEQRDSAMYRCASSLAGGTRNTIYFGEGSWLTVV.

This sequence joins TRBV19 and TRBJ1-2, with D maybe TRBD1 (5 bases). Trimming shortened V by 5 bases and J by 0 bases, and 16 bases separated the two germline ends. The CDR3 is made up of 16 amino acids. Germline lookup yields CDR1 LNHDA and CDR2 SQIVND (reference sequence). CDR3 sequence (DNA): TGTGCCAGTAGTCCTAACACCAGGGATCCTAACTATGGCTACACCTTC. This gives the protein CASSPNTRDPNYGYTF.

The chain couples TRBV28 to TRBJ1-4; D ambiguous. Deletions cut 2 bases from V and 1 base from J, with 5 bases between. The CDR3 is 14 residues long. Germline CDR1 is MDHEN and CDR2 is SYDVKM. CDR3 region: CASSLGGTNEKLFF. The CDR3 DNA is TGTGCCAGCAGTTTAGGAGGAACTAATGAAAAACTGTTTTTT.

This clone was seen just once. The V gene is TRBV2, the J gene TRBJ2-3, with 8 bases identical to TRBD1. With 5 bases clipped from V and 2 bases from J, the junction kept 9 bases outside the gene matches. The CDR3 has 16 amino acids. CDR1 and CDR2 from the germline V gene are SNHLY and FYNNEI. In DNA form, the CDR3 reads TGTGCCAGCAGTTTTGGGACAGGTCTTTACACAGATACGCAGTATTTT. It encodes CASSFGTGLYTDTQYF.